Listed here is a single T cell receptor beta chain. The entry originates in a study of T cell responses to AZD1222 COVID-19 vaccine. Profiled with immunoSEQ multiplex PCR; TCRdb holds only in-frame clones, not every one. This sample has more than 95,000 clones, with approximately 90% found just once. The CDR3 is 16 amino acids. Germline-derived CDR1 and CDR2 are SGHVS and FQNEAQ. Trimming shortened V by 5 bases and J by 0 bases, and 14 bases separated the two germline ends. The chain is built from TRBV7-8 and TRBJ2-1; perhaps TRBD1 as D (6 bases). The sequence derives from an adult in good health. The source material was peripheral blood, sampled on day 0 of AZD1222 vaccination. CDR3 sequence reads: CASSINRVSSYNEQFF. CDR3 bases: TGTGCCAGCAGCATTAACAGGGTTAGCTCCTACAATGAGCAGTTCTTC.